These T cell receptor beta chains were read from a single sample in a study of blood T cell repertoires in COVID-19. Profiling relied on immunoSEQ multiplex PCR, and the TCRdb table lists in-frame clones only, not all of them. The top ten hold approximately 4% of the sample, which has about 190,000 clones, roughly 91% seen once. The sample comprised peripheral blood. These receptors all stem from a human donor in a cohort sampled during active COVID-19. CDR3s include the opening cysteine and the closing phenylalanine or tryptophan. A D gene is named only where the DNA matches it firmly. Clone size, where shown, is once, few, many, or a class for clones that have expanded.

size	V	J	D	DNA	CDR3
NA	TRBV24-1	TRBJ2-2	TRBD1	TGTGCCACCAGTGATTCAGGGGGCCGGCCGAACACCGGGGAGCTGTTTTTT	CATSDSGGRPNTGELFF
NA	TRBV5-1	TRBJ2-7	TRBD2	TGCGCCAGCAGCTTGTCCAGCGGGGGTTACGAGCAGTACTTC	CASSLSSGGYEQYF
NA	TRBV18	TRBJ2-2	NA	TGTGCCAGCTCGGAGGTCACCCAAGACACCGGGGAGCTGTTTTTT	CASSEVTQDTGELFF
NA	TRBV9	TRBJ1-4	NA	TGTGCCAGCAGCCCCGGGGGTGAAAAACTGTTTTTT	CASSPGGEKLFF
NA	TRBV2	TRBJ2-1	NA	TGTGCCAGTAGACAACAGGTGGGTGAGCAGTTCTTC	CASRQQVGEQFF
NA	TRBV5-6	TRBJ1-6	TRBD1	TGTGCCAGCAGCTTCCGGGACAGCAATTCACCCCTCCACTTT	CASSFRDSNSPLHF
NA	TRBV30	TRBJ2-7	TRBD2	TGTGCCTGGAAATTCCGGGAGGCAGGGATATACGAGCAGTACTTC	CAWKFREAGIYEQYF
once	TRBV3-1/TRBV3-2	TRBJ2-2	TRBD1	TGTGCCAGCAGCCCAACAGGGGTCACCGGGGAGCTGTTTTTT	CASSPTGVTGELFF
NA	TRBV6-5	TRBJ1-2	TRBD1	TGTGCCAGCAGTCCCGGACAGGCGATCGGCTACACCTTC	CASSPGQAIGYTF
NA	TRBV10-3	TRBJ2-7	TRBD2	TGTGCCATCAGTGACTCTAGCGGTACCTACGAGCAGTACTTC	CAISDSSGTYEQYF
NA	TRBV2	TRBJ2-7	NA	TGTGCCAGCAGTGCCCTTCTGAGCTACGAGCAGTACTTC	CASSALLSYEQYF
NA	TRBV20-1	TRBJ2-7	TRBD2	TGCAGTGCTAGTGGTGTACTACTAGCGGGAGGAAGTTACGAGCAGTACTTC	CSASGVLLAGGSYEQYF
NA	TRBV4-1	TRBJ2-5	TRBD1	TGCGCCAGCAGCCGCACCGGGACAGGGGTTCGAGAGACCCAGTACTTC	CASSRTGTGVRETQYF
NA	TRBV29-1	TRBJ2-1	NA	TGCAGCGTTTACCGTCAGGGAGAGCAGTTCTTC	CSVYRQGEQFF
NA	TRBV5-1	TRBJ2-7	NA	TGCGCCAGCAGCCCGGGTTGGGGGGGCACCTCCTACGAGCAGTACTTC	CASSPGWGGTSYEQYF
once	TRBV7-2	TRBJ1-1	NA	TGTGCCAGCACCCCGGAAATGCGGTTGGGCACTGAAGCTTTCTTT	CASTPEMRLGTEAFF
NA	TRBV29-1	TRBJ2-7	TRBD2	TGCAGCGTAGCCGGGACTAGCCACTACGAGCAGTACTTC	CSVAGTSHYEQYF
NA	TRBV6-2/TRBV6-3	TRBJ2-7	NA	TGTGCCAGCAGTTATAAGAGGGACTACGAGCAGTACTTC	CASSYKRDYEQYF
NA	TRBV20-1	TRBJ1-2	TRBD1	TGCAGTGCTAGTTTTGACAGGGGGCCTGGCTACACCTTC	CSASFDRGPGYTF
NA	TRBV9	TRBJ2-4	TRBD2	TGTGCCAGCAGCGCGCCGGGACTAGAAAACATTCAGTACTTC	CASSAPGLENIQYF
NA	TRBV11-2	TRBJ2-7	NA	TGTGCCAGCAGCTTGAGCGCAGGGGGGCAACCCTACGAGCAGTACTTC	CASSLSAGGQPYEQYF
once	TRBV7-9	TRBJ2-7	TRBD2	TGTGCCAGCAGCCTAAGCCCGGGACTAGCTGGCGAGCAGTACTTC	CASSLSPGLAGEQYF
NA	TRBV4-1	TRBJ1-4	NA	TGCGCCAGCAGCCAGGTACAGGGAACTAATGAAAAACTGTTTTTT	CASSQVQGTNEKLFF
NA	TRBV2	TRBJ2-4	NA	TGTGCCAGCAGGAGTACGGGGGTAGCCAAAAACATTCAGTACTTC	CASRSTGVAKNIQYF
NA	TRBV7-8	TRBJ2-5	NA	TGTGCCAGCAGCTTTGGGACACCAACTCATCCCCAGTACTTC	CASSFGTPTHPQYF
NA	TRBV3-1/TRBV3-2	TRBJ1-3	NA	TGTGCCAGCAGCTCAGGAACCTCTGGAAACACCATATATTTT	CASSSGTSGNTIYF
NA	TRBV6-1	TRBJ2-7	NA	TGTGCCAGCAGTGAAACGGGGGGCAGGCAGTACTTC	CASSETGGRQYF
NA	TRBV11-2	TRBJ1-5	TRBD1	TGTGCCAGCAGCCGGACAGGGGGGAACAATCAGCCCCAGCATTTT	CASSRTGGNNQPQHF
few	TRBV5-6	TRBJ2-7	NA	TGTGCCAGCAGCTTGGATGGGGGGACGGACTACGAGCAGTACTTC	CASSLDGGTDYEQYF
NA	TRBV30	TRBJ1-1	NA	TGTGCCTGGAGTGTATTGAGGAACACTGAAGCTTTCTTT	CAWSVLRNTEAFF
NA	TRBV11-2	TRBJ2-2	TRBD2	TGTGCCAGCCGACTCGCGGGGGGCACCGGGGAGCTGTTTTTT	CASRLAGGTGELFF